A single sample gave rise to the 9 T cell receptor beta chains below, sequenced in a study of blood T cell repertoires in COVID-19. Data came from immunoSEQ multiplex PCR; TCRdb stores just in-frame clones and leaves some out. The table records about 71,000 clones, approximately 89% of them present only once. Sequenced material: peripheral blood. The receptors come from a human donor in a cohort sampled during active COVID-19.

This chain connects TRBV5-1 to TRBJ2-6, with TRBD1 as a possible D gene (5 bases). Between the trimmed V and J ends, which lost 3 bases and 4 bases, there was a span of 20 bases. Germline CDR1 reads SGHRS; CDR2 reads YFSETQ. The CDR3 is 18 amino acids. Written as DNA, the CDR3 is TGCGCCAGCAGCTCGTTGACAGAGTCTCTACCGGGGGCCAACGTCCTGACTTTC. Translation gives CASSSLTESLPGANVLTF.

The CDR3 nucleotides are TGTGCCAGCAGTTTGGGGACAGGGAGATCTGCGAACTATGGCTACACCTTC. As protein: CASSLGTGRSANYGYTF. The chain recombines TRBV28 with TRBJ1-2; 9 bases align to TRBD1. Per germline, CDR1 MDHEN and CDR2 SYDVKM. This CDR3 is built from 17 residues. The trim removed 3 bases at V and 2 bases at J, leaving 10 bases unmatched.

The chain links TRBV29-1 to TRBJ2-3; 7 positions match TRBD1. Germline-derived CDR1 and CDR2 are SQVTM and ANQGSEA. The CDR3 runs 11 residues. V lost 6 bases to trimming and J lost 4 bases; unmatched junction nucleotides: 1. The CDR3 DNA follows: TGCAGCGTGGGACAGTCAGATACGCAGTATTTT. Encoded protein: CSVGQSDTQYF.

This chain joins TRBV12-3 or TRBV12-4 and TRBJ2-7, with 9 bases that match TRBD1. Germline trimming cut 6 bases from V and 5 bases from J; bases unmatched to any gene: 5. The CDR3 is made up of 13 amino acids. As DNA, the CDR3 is TGTGCCAGCAGCCAGGGACAGGGCCACGAGCAGTACTTC. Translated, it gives CASSQGQGHEQYF.

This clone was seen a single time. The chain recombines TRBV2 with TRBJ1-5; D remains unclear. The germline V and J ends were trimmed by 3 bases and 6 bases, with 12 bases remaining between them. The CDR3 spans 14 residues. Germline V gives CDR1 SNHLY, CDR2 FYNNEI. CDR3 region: CASSDGNQFQPQHF. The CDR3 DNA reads TGTGCCAGCAGTGATGGTAACCAGTTTCAGCCCCAGCATTTT.

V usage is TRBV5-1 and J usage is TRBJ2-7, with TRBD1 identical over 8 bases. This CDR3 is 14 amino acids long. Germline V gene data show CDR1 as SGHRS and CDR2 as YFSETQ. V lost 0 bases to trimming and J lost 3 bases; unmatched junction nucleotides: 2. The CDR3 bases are TGCGCCAGCAGCTTGGCAGGGGGCTTCTACGAGCAGTACTTC. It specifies CASSLAGGFYEQYF. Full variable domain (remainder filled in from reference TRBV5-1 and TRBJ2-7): KAGVTQTPRYLIKTRGQQVTLSCSPISGHRSVSWYQQTPGQGLQFLFEYFSETQRNKGNFPGRFSGRQFSNSRSEMNVSTLELGDSALYLCASSLAGGFYEQYFGPGTRLTVT.

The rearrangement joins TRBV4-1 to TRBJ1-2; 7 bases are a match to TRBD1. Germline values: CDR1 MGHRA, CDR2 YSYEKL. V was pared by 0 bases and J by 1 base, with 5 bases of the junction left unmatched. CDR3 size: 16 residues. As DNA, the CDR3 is TGCGCCAGCAGCCAAGAGAAGGCAGGGGGTAACTATGGCTACACCTTC. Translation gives CASSQEKAGGNYGYTF.

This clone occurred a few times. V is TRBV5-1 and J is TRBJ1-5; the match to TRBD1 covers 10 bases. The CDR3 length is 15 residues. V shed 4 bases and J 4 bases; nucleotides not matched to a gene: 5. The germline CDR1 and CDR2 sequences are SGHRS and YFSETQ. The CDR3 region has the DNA TGCGCCAGCAGCGCTGGGACAGGGGAAAATCAGCCCCAGCATTTT. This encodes CASSAGTGENQPQHF.

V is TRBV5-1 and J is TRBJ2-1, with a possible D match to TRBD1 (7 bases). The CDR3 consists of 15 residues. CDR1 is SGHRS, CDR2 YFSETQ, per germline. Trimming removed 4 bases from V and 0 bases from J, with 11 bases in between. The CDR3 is CASSAGQTSYNEQFF. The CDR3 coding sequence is TGCGCCAGCAGCGCGGGACAGACCTCCTACAATGAGCAGTTCTTC.